These T cell receptor beta chains were read from a single sample in a study of control samples from healthy donors and cancer patients. Only in-frame clones appear in the TCRdb table, and some are missing; sequencing was by immunoSEQ multiplex PCR. The table includes about 110,000 clones, roughly 89% detected once. Sequencing was carried out using blood. Receptors were obtained from a woman aged 50 to 60 in good health. The CDR3 runs from the conserved cysteine through the conserved F or W. Each record gives: CDR3 protein, CDR3 length, V gene, J gene.

cdr3_aa: CASSFPGQGGQAFF
cdr3_length: 14
v_call: TRBV5-1
j_call: TRBJ1-1

cdr3_aa: CASSQGRQGTYTQYF
cdr3_length: 15
v_call: TRBV4-2
j_call: TRBJ2-3

cdr3_aa: CASSIGLRESSSYNEQFF
cdr3_length: 18
v_call: TRBV19
j_call: TRBJ2-1

cdr3_aa: CAISEVLPTGSKLDTQYF
cdr3_length: 18
v_call: TRBV10-3
j_call: TRBJ2-3

cdr3_aa: CASSQDWRGGQPQHF
cdr3_length: 15
v_call: TRBV3-1/TRBV3-2
j_call: TRBJ1-5

cdr3_aa: CASSQDGTWGAEAFF
cdr3_length: 15
v_call: TRBV14
j_call: TRBJ1-1

cdr3_aa: CASSQARGPRDGYTF
cdr3_length: 15
v_call: TRBV4-1
j_call: TRBJ1-2

cdr3_aa: CASSQDRASGIFNTGELFF
cdr3_length: 19
v_call: TRBV4-3
j_call: TRBJ2-2

cdr3_aa: CASAGAGRVVDTQYF
cdr3_length: 15
v_call: TRBV28
j_call: TRBJ2-3

cdr3_aa: CAWSSIGISTDTQYF
cdr3_length: 15
v_call: TRBV30
j_call: TRBJ2-3

cdr3_aa: CASSLLAGDSPLHF
cdr3_length: 14
v_call: TRBV7-2
j_call: TRBJ1-6

cdr3_aa: CASSSSLGARETQYF
cdr3_length: 15
v_call: TRBV7-9
j_call: TRBJ2-5

cdr3_aa: CASSQGVLGTDTQYF
cdr3_length: 15
v_call: TRBV3-1/TRBV3-2
j_call: TRBJ2-3

cdr3_aa: CASSKSWGTTEHNEQFF
cdr3_length: 17
v_call: TRBV21-1
j_call: TRBJ2-1

cdr3_aa: CASSVGSGSADTQYF
cdr3_length: 15
v_call: TRBV9
j_call: TRBJ2-3

cdr3_aa: CASSYWTGNYEQYF
cdr3_length: 14
v_call: TRBV11-1
j_call: TRBJ2-7

cdr3_aa: CASSLEQTYYGYTF
cdr3_length: 14
v_call: TRBV5-1
j_call: TRBJ1-2

cdr3_aa: CASSLNSYTEAFF
cdr3_length: 13
v_call: TRBV7-2
j_call: TRBJ1-1

cdr3_aa: CAWSTGGTPPQHF
cdr3_length: 13
v_call: TRBV30
j_call: TRBJ1-5

cdr3_aa: CASSALNQPQHF
cdr3_length: 12
v_call: TRBV19
j_call: TRBJ1-5

cdr3_aa: CASSFSGDEQFF
cdr3_length: 12
v_call: TRBV4-2
j_call: TRBJ2-1

cdr3_aa: CASSLGQPSSTDTQYF
cdr3_length: 16
v_call: TRBV18
j_call: TRBJ2-3

cdr3_aa: CASSLVVGAAEQFF
cdr3_length: 14
v_call: TRBV7-2
j_call: TRBJ2-1

cdr3_aa: CASSWDRAYGNTIYF
cdr3_length: 15
v_call: TRBV6-5
j_call: TRBJ1-3

cdr3_aa: CAWSVPPGLAGPWRTQYF
cdr3_length: 18
v_call: TRBV30
j_call: TRBJ2-5

cdr3_aa: CASKKTLAQPQHF
cdr3_length: 13
v_call: TRBV6-5
j_call: TRBJ1-5

cdr3_aa: CASGGGLTDTQYF
cdr3_length: 13
v_call: TRBV4-2
j_call: TRBJ2-3

cdr3_aa: CASNLNLETKETQYF
cdr3_length: 15
v_call: TRBV2
j_call: TRBJ2-5

cdr3_aa: CASSQNQGVLRELFF
cdr3_length: 15
v_call: TRBV3-1/TRBV3-2
j_call: TRBJ2-2

cdr3_aa: CASSNGGRGPPYNEQFF
cdr3_length: 17
v_call: TRBV7-9
j_call: TRBJ2-1

cdr3_aa: CASSLTQGQGSSPLHF
cdr3_length: 16
v_call: TRBV7-8
j_call: TRBJ1-6

cdr3_aa: CASSPKERGAHGELFF
cdr3_length: 16
v_call: TRBV3-1/TRBV3-2
j_call: TRBJ2-2